A selection of T cell receptor beta chains follows, all from one sample in a study of blood T cell repertoires in COVID-19. Sequencing used immunoSEQ multiplex PCR; TCRdb keeps in-frame clones, though not all of them. The profile shows about 100,000 clones, about 91% of them singletons. The sequenced material came from peripheral blood. The receptor source for this set is a human donor in a cohort sampled during active COVID-19. Each CDR3 is given with its conserved first and last residue. The D gene is left open where the match is weak. Clone size is given for some rows only: seen once, a few or many times, or a class if the clone is expanded.

j_call v_call d_call clone_size cdr3_length cdr3_nt cdr3_aa
TRBJ2-1 TRBV14 - - 16 TGTGCCAGCAGCCAGGTGAGCGGCAGCTCCTACAATGAGCAGTTCTTC CASSQVSGSSYNEQFF
TRBJ2-7 TRBV5-1 TRBD1 few 13 TGCGCCAGCAGCCAGGGGACAGCCTACGAGCAGTACTTC CASSQGTAYEQYF
TRBJ1-1 TRBV6-5 - - 16 TGTGCCAGCAGTTACGCACCCCTATGGGGGGGCACTGAAGCTTTCTTT CASSYAPLWGGTEAFF
TRBJ2-3 TRBV28 TRBD2 - 14 TGTGCCAGCGGGGGCGGGAGGGAAGCAGATACGCAGTATTTT CASGGGREADTQYF
TRBJ2-1 TRBV10-1 - - 16 TGCGCCAGCAGTGAGTCTGGGGGGGCGGCGGGGCGTGAGCAGTTCTTC CASSESGGAAGREQFF
TRBJ2-5 TRBV2 TRBD1 - 16 TGTGCCAGCAGTGGGCCGGACAGGTCGTACCAAGAGACCCAGTACTTC CASSGPDRSYQETQYF
TRBJ2-3 TRBV6-5 TRBD2 - 15 TGTGCCAGCAGTTTGGGACCAGCGGGATTGGATACGCAGTATTTT CASSLGPAGLDTQYF
TRBJ2-5 TRBV28 TRBD1 - 14 TGTGCCAGCACGGGACAGGGTGCCGTAGAGACCCAGTACTTC CASTGQGAVETQYF
TRBJ2-1 TRBV6-4 TRBD2 - 14 TGTGCCAGCAGTTCTAGCGGGGGAACCAATGAGCAGTTCTTC CASSSSGGTNEQFF
TRBJ2-2 TRBV4-1 TRBD2 - 17 TGCGCCAGCAGCCCGCAGACTAGCGGGATAGCGACCGGGGAGCTGTTTTTT CASSPQTSGIATGELFF
TRBJ2-7 TRBV20-1 - - 11 TGCAGTGCTAGAATGGGGCGTGAGCAGTACTTC CSARMGREQYF
TRBJ2-3 TRBV9 TRBD2 - 16 TGTGCCAGCAGCGTAGCTACTAGCGGGGGGACAGATACGCAGTATTTT CASSVATSGGTDTQYF
TRBJ1-3 TRBV18 TRBD1 - 19 TGTGCCAGCTCACCATTACCAACAGGGGGCGCATTGTCCGGAAACACCATATATTTT CASSPLPTGGALSGNTIYF
TRBJ2-7 TRBV5-5 TRBD1 - 15 TGTGCCAGCAGCCTCGGTGGGACAGGGGGCAACGAGCAGTACTTC CASSLGGTGGNEQYF
TRBJ1-3 TRBV18 TRBD1 - 14 TGTGCCAGCTCACCAACAGGGGAGGGAAACACCATATATTTT CASSPTGEGNTIYF
TRBJ2-4 TRBV6-2/TRBV6-3 - - 15 TGTGCCAGCAGTTACTTTTCATGGCCCAAAAACATTCAGTACTTC CASSYFSWPKNIQYF
TRBJ2-1 TRBV19 - - 16 TGTGCCAGTAGTCCCGAGGGTGGGAGCTCCTACAATGAGCAGTTCTTC CASSPEGGSSYNEQFF
TRBJ2-2 TRBV11-2 TRBD2 - 15 TGTGCCACCCGTTTAGCGGGAGTGTGGACCGGGGAGCTGTTTTTT CATRLAGVWTGELFF
TRBJ2-5 TRBV4-3 TRBD2 - 15 TGCGCCAGCAGCCAGGGACTAGCGGTACAAGAGACCCAGTACTTC CASSQGLAVQETQYF
TRBJ2-6 TRBV25-1 - - 18 TGTGCCAGCAGTGAACAACAGTGGCCCGGCTCTGGGGCCAACGTCCTGACTTTC CASSEQQWPGSGANVLTF
TRBJ1-5 TRBV21-1 - once 17 TGTGCCAGCAGCAACCACCTGAATGGGCCGTTAAATCAGCCCCAGCATTTT CASSNHLNGPLNQPQHF
TRBJ2-3 TRBV10-1 - - 14 TGCGCCAGCAAACCGGACTTATACACAGATACGCAGTATTTT CASKPDLYTDTQYF
TRBJ1-1 TRBV11-2 - - 15 TGTGCCAGCAGCTTAGAACCCCACATGAACACTGAAGCTTTCTTT CASSLEPHMNTEAFF
TRBJ1-4 TRBV5-4 - - 13 TGTGCCAGCAGCATCTCCCTGGGCGAAAAACTGTTTTTT CASSISLGEKLFF
TRBJ1-5 TRBV13 - - 14 TGTGCCAGCAGCTTAGGCCTCGGGGTTCAGCCCCAGCATTTT CASSLGLGVQPQHF
TRBJ2-2 TRBV6-1 - - 15 TGTGCCAGCAGTGAATATGTCGGCGGTTCCGGGGAGCTGTTTTTT CASSEYVGGSGELFF
TRBJ1-5 TRBV30 TRBD1 few 13 TGTGCCTGGAGTGAGGGGGCGAATCAGCCCCAGCATTTT CAWSEGANQPQHF
TRBJ2-1 TRBV15 - - 17 TGTGCCACCAGCAGAGAGTCGGCGGGGTTCAGGTACCCAGAGCAGTTCTTC CATSRESAGFRYPEQFF
TRBJ2-7 TRBV7-3 - - 14 TGTGCCAGCAGCTTATCCCACGGCTCCTACGAGCAGTACTTC CASSLSHGSYEQYF
TRBJ1-1 TRBV27 TRBD1 - 12 TGTGCCAGCAGTCTAAGTACAGGGGTGGCTTTCTTT CASSLSTGVAFF
TRBJ1-1 TRBV6-4 - few 13 TGTGCCAGCAGTGACTCGGCGAACACTGAAGCTTTCTTT CASSDSANTEAFF
TRBJ2-6 TRBV28 TRBD1 once 15 TGTGCCAGCAGATTAAGGGGGCCTGGGGCCAACGTCCTGACTTTC CASRLRGPGANVLTF
TRBJ2-3 TRBV27 - - 11 TGTGCCAGCACCCGAGCAGATACGCAGTATTTT CASTRADTQYF
TRBJ2-3 TRBV10-3 - once 15 TGTGCCATCAGTGATAAAGGCATAGCCACAGATACGCAGTATTTT CAISDKGIATDTQYF
TRBJ1-2 TRBV27 TRBD1 - 13 TGTGCCAGCAGTCGGGGACAGCTCTATGGCTACACCTTC CASSRGQLYGYTF
TRBJ1-1 TRBV3-1/TRBV3-2 TRBD1 - 18 TGTGCCAGCAGTCCCACCGGGACAGGGTCTGGTCGGGGCACTGAAGCTTTCTTT CASSPTGTGSGRGTEAFF
TRBJ1-2 TRBV18 - - 14 TGTGCCAGCTCACCACCCGGACAGATGGATGGCTACACCTTC CASSPPGQMDGYTF
TRBJ2-1 TRBV7-3 TRBD2 - 18 TGTGCCAGCAGCTTATTTGGGGCCGGCCTAGCGGGACTTAAAGAGCAGTTCTTC CASSLFGAGLAGLKEQFF
TRBJ2-1 TRBV27 - - 12 TGTGCCAGCTGGGAAAGGGGGAATGAGCAGTTCTTC CASWERGNEQFF
TRBJ2-7 TRBV30 - few 11 TGTGCCTGGCAGGGGAACTACGAGCAGTACTTC CAWQGNYEQYF
TRBJ1-1 TRBV3-1/TRBV3-2 - - 13 TGTGCCAGCAGCCAAGGGGGGGGCACTGAAGCTTTCTTT CASSQGGGTEAFF
TRBJ2-7 TRBV5-1 TRBD1 - 14 TGCGCCAGTAGAGGGGGGACAGGTTACGACGAGCAGTACTTC CASRGGTGYDEQYF